The 8 T cell receptor beta chains in this list originate from one sample, sequenced in a study of CD8 T cells in ankylosing spondylitis. Using its own MiXCR run on the 5' RACE reads, TCRdb lists one record per CDR3 protein. This table holds 20,000 to 30,000 distinct CDR3 sequences, roughly 2.5% found once. The sequencing sample was made of blood, either unsorted or a sorted T cell fraction (not recorded which). The receptors originated from a female donor with ankylosing spondylitis or in good health (not recorded which).

The sample holds many counts of this clonotype. The chain uses TRBV9 and TRBJ2-7; TRBD2 aligns across 10 bases. There are 15 residues in the CDR3. Germline V gene sequence: CDR1 SGDLS, CDR2 YYNGEE. Trimming at V came to 3 bases and at J to 3 bases, leaving 6 bases not matched to a gene. Written as DNA, the CDR3 is TGTGCCAGCAGCGCCGCGGGACTAGCGAGCTACGAGCAGTACTTC. Protein sequence: CASSAAGLASYEQYF.

This clonotype is deemed medium-sized. The chain links TRBV9 to TRBJ2-1, with D maybe TRBD2 (5 bases). CDR1 SGDLS and CDR2 YYNGEE come from the germline V gene. Trimming left V 1 base short and J 8 bases short, with 13 bases between. This CDR3 spans 14 amino acids. The DNA of the CDR3 is TGTGCCAGCAGCGTACGAGTAGCGCGCGATGAGCAGTTCTTC. Its translation is CASSVRVARDEQFF.

This clonotype has ten or more counts. The chain has TRBV9 and TRBJ2-2; D is uncertain. The germline V gene has CDR1 SGDLS and CDR2 YYNGEE. With 9 bases removed from V and 0 bases from J, the gap between germline ends came to 12 bases. This CDR3 spans 14 amino acids. This CDR3 reads CATRKNSNTGELFF. In DNA form, the CDR3 reads TGTGCCACTAGAAAGAATTCGAACACCGGGGAGCTGTTTTTT.

In its sample, this clonotype was seen many times. The chain combines TRBV9 with TRBJ2-1; maybe TRBD2 (6 bases). The CDR3 is 14 residues long. Trimming left V 4 bases short and J 7 bases short, with 15 bases between. Germline V CDR1 and CDR2: SGDLS, YYNGEE. This CDR3 reads CASSYPGLRNEQFF. The CDR3 DNA reads TGTGCCAGCAGCTATCCGGGACTTCGAAATGAGCAGTTCTTC.

This clonotype was seen many times. The chain couples TRBV9 to TRBJ2-5, with 8 positions matching TRBD2. This CDR3 contains 15 residues. J was trimmed by 4 bases and V by 2 bases; bases with no gene match: 7. Per germline, CDR1 SGDLS and CDR2 YYNGEE. The DNA of the CDR3 is TGTGCCAGCAGCGTCGGCCGGGGGGGCTTAGAGACCCAGTACTTC. Amino acid sequence: CASSVGRGGLETQYF.

This clonotype appeared many times. The rearrangement uses TRBV9 and TRBJ1-4; D is uncertain. Germline CDR1 SGDLS, CDR2 YYNGEE. The V and J ends lost 0 bases and 5 bases respectively, with 5 bases between them. This CDR3 region has 13 residues. The CDR3 DNA sequence: TGTGCCAGCAGCGTAGGCCCAAATGAAAAACTGTTTTTT. Encoded protein: CASSVGPNEKLFF.

Many counts were recorded for this clonotype. The CDR3 DNA is TGTGCCAGCAGCGTCGGGAGCGGGGTATTCACAGATACGCAGTATTTT. Protein: CASSVGSGVFTDTQYF. J is TRBJ2-3 and V is TRBV9; TRBD2 aligns across 7 bases. Germline V gene sequence: CDR1 SGDLS, CDR2 YYNGEE. The CDR3 loop spans 16 amino acids. The V and J ends lost 2 bases and 2 bases, in that order; junction bases with no gene match: 8.

At least ten counts were recorded for this clonotype. The CDR3 DNA reads TGTGCCAGCAGCGTAGGGGGACAGGGTCCCTACGAGCAGTACTTC. This gives the protein CASSVGGQGPYEQYF. This sequence joins TRBV9 and TRBJ2-7; 9 nucleotides align to TRBD1. CDR1 and CDR2 from the germline V gene are SGDLS and YYNGEE. The CDR3 spans 15 residues. The J segment lost 2 bases and the V segment lost 0 bases, leaving 3 bases of the junction unmatched.